This passage covers 26 T cell receptor beta chains from one sample sequenced in a study of blood T cell repertoires in COVID-19. Only in-frame clones appear in the TCRdb table, and some are missing; sequencing was by immunoSEQ multiplex PCR. The sample carries a few hundred thousand clones, 80% to 90% recorded once. Sample: PBMCs or T cells enriched from blood (not recorded which). The receptor source for this set is a woman aged 18 to 35 who had recovered from COVID-19.

The chain uses TRBV9 and TRBJ1-1, with 9 bases identical to TRBD1. The CDR3 runs to 16 residues. Germline V gene lookup returns CDR1 SGDLS and CDR2 YYNGEE. Trimming cost V 2 bases and J 2 bases; bases outside gene matches: 7. CDR3 sequence (DNA): TGTGCCAGCAGCGTGGGAGGGACAGGGAAAAACACTGAAGCTTTCTTT. Its translation is CASSVGGTGKNTEAFF.

V is TRBV30 and J is TRBJ2-7; a weak D match, TRBD1 (5 bases). The CDR3 consists of 13 residues. V was clipped by 0 bases and J by 6 bases, with 12 bases between them. Germline lookup yields CDR1 GTSNPN and CDR2 SVGIG (reference sequence). CDR3 loop: CAWSVTQGTEQYF. DNA of the CDR3: TGTGCCTGGAGTGTAACGCAGGGAACCGAGCAGTACTTC.

The J gene is TRBJ2-1, the V gene TRBV28; 8 bases line up with TRBD2. This CDR3 is built from 17 residues. Germline-derived CDR1 and CDR2 are MDHEN and SYDVKM. Trimming took 7 bases from V and 0 from J; bases not matched to a gene: 11. For the CDR3, the DNA is TGTGCCAGCACCTTAGCGGGACCTCGGAGCTCCTACAATGAGCAGTTCTTC. This sequence encodes CASTLAGPRSSYNEQFF.

This chain links TRBV28 with TRBJ1-5, with unresolved D. This CDR3 spans 15 amino acids. V shed 7 bases and J shed 0 bases, with 13 bases lying between them. Per germline, CDR1 MDHEN and CDR2 SYDVKM. CDR3 nucleotide sequence: TGTGCCAGCACCGGGTCTTATTCTAGCAATCAGCCCCAGCATTTT. This sequence encodes CASTGSYSSNQPQHF.

The rearrangement uses TRBV5-4 and TRBJ2-3; 8 bases align to TRBD2. CDR3 length: 15 amino acids. After removal of 3 bases from V and 6 bases from J, the junction contained 9 bases not matched to a gene. Germline V gene sequence: CDR1 SGHNT, CDR2 YYREEE (reference sequence). CDR3 amino acids: CASSSQAGDRDTQYF. The CDR3, as DNA: TGTGCCAGCAGCTCCCAAGCGGGAGATCGGGATACGCAGTATTTT.

The chain joins TRBV6-5 to TRBJ2-4; 7 bases agree with TRBD1. This CDR3 is built from 15 residues. In germline, CDR1 is MNHEY, CDR2 SVGAGI. V gave up 5 bases and J gave up 1 base; unmatched junction bases: 5. The DNA of the CDR3 is TGTGCCAGCAGTCCGCTGACAGGGGCCAAAAACATTCAGTACTTC. This gives the protein CASSPLTGAKNIQYF.

This chain joins TRBV7-2 and TRBJ1-1; D call uncertain. Germline V CDR1 and CDR2: SGHTA, FQGNSA. This CDR3 region has 14 residues. V dropped 3 bases and J dropped 4 bases, with 12 bases sitting between them. CDR3 in amino acids: CASSFPLQSTEAFF. The CDR3 DNA reads as TGTGCCAGCAGCTTTCCCTTACAGAGCACTGAAGCTTTCTTT.

This chain connects TRBV4-3 to TRBJ1-1; D is unresolved. The CDR3 extends over 15 amino acids. From germline, CDR1 is LGHNA and CDR2 YSLEER. Between the trimmed V and J ends, which lost 1 base and 0 bases, there was a span of 9 bases. CDR3 nucleotide sequence: TGCGCCAGCAGCCAAGTGATTAGTTTGAACACTGAAGCTTTCTTT. Amino acids: CASSQVISLNTEAFF.

The V call is TRBV6-1, the J call TRBJ2-7; 9 bases agree with TRBD1. With V trimmed by 2 bases and J by 9 bases, 14 bases remained unmatched. The V gene's germline CDR1 is MNHNS and CDR2 SASEGT. This CDR3 region has 16 residues. CDR3 sequence: CASSENRGRFGGGQYF. The CDR3 DNA reads TGTGCCAGCAGTGAAAACAGGGGGCGTTTTGGCGGCGGGCAGTACTTC.

This sequence joins TRBV28 and TRBJ1-6; 8 bases agree with TRBD1. V lost 5 bases, J lost 9 bases, and 9 bases stayed unmatched. CDR3 length: 15 residues. Germline V gene data show CDR1 as MDHEN and CDR2 as SYDVKM. The CDR3 bases are TGTGCCAGCAGTACTCGGACAGGGCTGGGTTCACCCCTCCACTTT. As protein: CASSTRTGLGSPLHF.

The chain combines TRBV7-9 with TRBJ1-1; TRBD1 aligns across 10 bases. The V gene's germline CDR1 is SEHNR and CDR2 FQNEAQ (reference sequence). CDR3 length: 15 residues. Trimming removed 5 bases from V and 4 bases from J; junction bases left unmatched: 7. CDR3 in DNA: TGTGCCAGCAGCCGTGGACAGGGGGAATTCACTGAAGCTTTCTTT. Its protein is CASSRGQGEFTEAFF.

The J gene is TRBJ2-7, the V gene TRBV3-1 (or the pseudogene TRBV3-2); weak D call: TRBD1 (5 bases). The CDR3 is 14 residues long. V dropped 0 bases and J dropped 7 bases, with 13 bases sitting between them. CDR1 and CDR2 from the germline V gene are LGHDT and YNNKEL (reference sequence). CDR3 sequence: CASSQDFDSEEQYF. The CDR3 DNA reads TGTGCCAGCAGCCAAGATTTCGACAGTGAAGAGCAGTACTTC.

This clone was counted ten times or more. The chain joins TRBV9 to TRBJ1-2; 7 bases fit TRBD1. Trimming cost V 4 bases and J 3 bases; bases outside gene matches: 6. This CDR3 is built from 14 residues. Germline assignment: CDR1 SGDLS and CDR2 YYNGEE. The CDR3 sequence is CASSIRDSYYGYTF. The CDR3 DNA reads TGTGCCAGCAGCATCCGGGACAGCTACTATGGCTACACCTTC.

CDR3 nucleotide sequence: TGTGCCAGCAGAACTCCCGGACAGGGTTCCTACAATGAGCAGTTCTTC. Translated, it gives CASRTPGQGSYNEQFF. This sequence joins TRBV28 and TRBJ2-1; 8 nucleotides align to TRBD1. This CDR3 contains 16 residues. Germline CDR1 reads MDHEN; CDR2 reads SYDVKM. V trimming: 6 bases; J trimming: 1 base; junction bases outside the gene matches: 8. Complete variable domain (other parts from reference TRBV28 and TRBJ2-1): DVKVTQSSRYLVKRTGEKVFLECVQDMDHENMFWYRQDPGLGLRLIYFSYDVKMKEKGDIPEGYSVSREKKERFSLILESASTNQTSMYLCASRTPGQGSYNEQFFGPGTRLTVL.

The V gene is TRBV7-3, the J gene TRBJ1-4; no clear D. This CDR3 is 14 amino acids long. Trimming took 3 bases from V and 8 from J, leaving 13 bases between them. The germline CDR1 and CDR2 sequences are SGHTA and FQGTGA. In nucleotides, the CDR3 is TGTGCCAGCAGCTTGACACTTTTCGGAGAAAAACTGTTTTTT. This sequence encodes CASSLTLFGEKLFF.

In nucleotides, the CDR3 is TGTGCCAGCAGCCGTCGCCTCGGGGGACTTGAGCAGTTCTTC. Its protein is CASSRRLGGLEQFF. J is TRBJ2-1 and V is TRBV7-2; a possible D gene is TRBD2 (6 bases). The CDR3 has 14 amino acids. V was trimmed by 5 bases and J by 9 bases, leaving 17 bases between them. Germline V gives CDR1 SGHTA, CDR2 FQGNSA.

This clone has only one observation. The chain is built from TRBV13 and TRBJ2-7; maybe TRBD2 (5 bases). This CDR3 spans 13 amino acids. The germline V gene encodes CDR1 PRHDT and CDR2 FYEKMQ (reference sequence). The V gene lost 0 bases and the J gene lost 5 bases, with 8 bases spanning the gap. The CDR3: CASSLGGSHEQYF. CDR3 nucleotides: TGTGCCAGCAGCTTAGGGGGGAGCCACGAGCAGTACTTC.

The rearrangement links TRBV5-6 to TRBJ1-2; no firm D call. The CDR3 is made up of 13 amino acids. The germline V gene encodes CDR1 SGHDT and CDR2 YYEEEE. V was shortened by 5 bases and J by 2 bases, with 10 bases between the two germline ends. CDR3 DNA: TGTGCCAGCAGGTGGGGAGGGAACTATGGCTACACCTTC. It yields the protein CASRWGGNYGYTF. Using reference TRBV5-6 and TRBJ1-2 for the parts outside the CDR3, the full variable domain is DAGVTQSPTHLIKTRGQQVTLRCSPKSGHDTVSWYQQALGQGPQFIFQYYEEEERQRGNFPDRFSGHQFPNYSSELNVNALLLGDSALYLCASRWGGNYGYTFGSGTRLTVV.

The rearrangement joins TRBV4-2 to TRBJ1-3; 10 bases match TRBD1. Germline trimming cut 4 bases from V and 4 bases from J; bases unmatched to any gene: 4. Germline loops: CDR1 LGHNA, CDR2 YNFKEQ. This CDR3 has 15 amino acids. This CDR3 reads CASSPGTGVGNTIYF. The CDR3 DNA sequence: TGTGCCAGCAGCCCGGGGACAGGGGTCGGAAACACCATATATTTT.

The V and J genes are TRBV28 and TRBJ1-4; possible D gene TRBD1, 6 bases. CDR1 and CDR2 (germline): MDHEN, SYDVKM. V was pared by 2 bases and J by 3 bases, with 10 bases between. This CDR3 spans 15 amino acids. CDR3 nucleotide sequence: TGTGCCAGCAGTTTAGGCGGACAGTCTAATGAAAAACTGTTTTTT. Amino acids: CASSLGGQSNEKLFF. The complete variable domain, with remaining parts taken from reference TRBV28 and TRBJ1-4, reads DVKVTQSSRYLVKRTGEKVFLECVQDMDHENMFWYRQDPGLGLRLIYFSYDVKMKEKGDIPEGYSVSREKKERFSLILESASTNQTSMYLCASSLGGQSNEKLFFGSGTQLSVL.

The CDR3 loop reads CAYLVNRIKGSDTGELFF. The CDR3 region has the DNA TGTGCCTACCTCGTGAACAGAATCAAGGGGTCGGACACCGGGGAGCTGTTTTTT. The chain couples TRBV27 to TRBJ2-2; D perhaps matches TRBD1 (5 bases). The germline V gene has CDR1 MNHEY and CDR2 SMNVEV (reference sequence). The CDR3 totals 18 residues. V lost 11 bases to trimming and J lost 3 bases, with 28 bases between them.

J is TRBJ2-5 and V is TRBV5-1; 16 bases are shared with TRBD2. The CDR3 is 18 amino acids. CDR1 and CDR2 (germline): SGHRS, YFSETQ. Trimming took 4 bases from V and 5 from J; bases not matched to a gene: 11. The CDR3 spells CASSTGTSGGAVSETQYF. DNA for the CDR3: TGCGCCAGCAGCACAGGGACTAGCGGGGGGGCCGTGTCGGAGACCCAGTACTTC.

The V call is TRBV28, the J call TRBJ1-2; D is possibly TRBD1 (6 bases). CDR1 and CDR2 (germline): MDHEN, SYDVKM. V was trimmed by 7 bases and J by 5 bases, leaving 26 bases between them. The CDR3 spans 17 residues. The CDR3 coding sequence is TGTGCCAGCACCGCAACAGGGTCGCTCGGAGTAGATTATGGCTACACCTTC. It yields the protein CASTATGSLGVDYGYTF.

The chain joins TRBV4-3 to TRBJ2-7; tentatively, D is TRBD1 (5 bases). V was pared by 3 bases and J by 6 bases, with 15 bases between. The germline gives CDR1 LGHNA, CDR2 YSLEER. This CDR3 comprises 14 residues. Here the CDR3 DNA reads TGCGCCAGCAGCCACAATCCAGGGATGGGCGAGCAGTACTTC. Its translation is CASSHNPGMGEQYF.

V usage is TRBV5-1 and J usage is TRBJ2-5, with a tentative D call TRBD1 (5 bases). The ends were cut back, 4 bases at V and 1 base at J, with 14 bases in the middle. The germline V gene has CDR1 SGHRS and CDR2 YFSETQ. The CDR3 sequence is 15 residues long. The CDR3: CASSVGDSFQETQYF. The CDR3 coding sequence is TGCGCCAGCAGCGTAGGGGATTCGTTCCAAGAGACCCAGTACTTC.

This chain joins TRBV9 and TRBJ2-3, with unresolved D. V was trimmed by 0 bases and J by 5 bases, leaving 10 bases between them. There are 14 residues in the CDR3. CDR1 is SGDLS and CDR2 is YYNGEE in the germline V gene. The CDR3 DNA reads TGTGCCAGCAGCGTAGAAGGTACGGGAGATACGCAGTATTTT. It is translated as CASSVEGTGDTQYF.